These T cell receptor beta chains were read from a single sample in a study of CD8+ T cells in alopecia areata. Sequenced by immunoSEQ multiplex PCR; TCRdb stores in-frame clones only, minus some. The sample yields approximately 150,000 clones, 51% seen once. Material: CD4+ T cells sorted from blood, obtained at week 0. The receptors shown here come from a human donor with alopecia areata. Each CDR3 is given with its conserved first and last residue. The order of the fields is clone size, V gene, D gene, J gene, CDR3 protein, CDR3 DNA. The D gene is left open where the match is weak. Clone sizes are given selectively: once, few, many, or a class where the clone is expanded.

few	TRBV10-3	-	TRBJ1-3	CAIRGHNSGNTIYF	TGTGCCATCAGAGGACACAACTCTGGAAACACCATATATTTT
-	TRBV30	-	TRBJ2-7	CAWSVSSAEQYF	TGTGCCTGGAGTGTATCCAGCGCCGAGCAGTACTTC
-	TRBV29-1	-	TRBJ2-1	CSAGGGGNEQFF	TGCAGCGCAGGGGGGGGTGGGAATGAGCAGTTCTTC
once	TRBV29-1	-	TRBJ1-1	CSVRPLHGTEAFF	TGCAGCGTTCGGCCCCTACATGGAACTGAAGCTTTCTTT
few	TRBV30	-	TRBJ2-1	CAWGPSYNEQFF	TGTGCCTGGGGACCTTCCTACAATGAGCAGTTCTTC
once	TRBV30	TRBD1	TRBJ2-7	CAWTPGQGVKGEQYF	TGTGCCTGGACCCCTGGACAGGGTGTGAAGGGCGAGCAGTACTTC
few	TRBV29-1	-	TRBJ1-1	CSVELYTLIF	TGCAGCGTTGAACTCTACACTCTCATCTTT
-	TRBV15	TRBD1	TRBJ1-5	CATSRARGRDQPQHF	TGTGCCACCAGCAGGGCCAGGGGGCGAGATCAGCCCCAGCATTTT
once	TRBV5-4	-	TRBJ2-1	CASSLDSRGNEQFF	TGTGCCAGCAGCTTGGATTCAAGGGGCAATGAGCAGTTCTTC
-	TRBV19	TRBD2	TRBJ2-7	CASSKIAGGPYEQYF	TGTGCCAGTAGCAAAATAGCGGGGGGTCCGTACGAGCAGTACTTC
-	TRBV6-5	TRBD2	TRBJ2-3	CASSSSGISTDTQYF	TGTGCCAGCAGTTCTAGCGGGATTAGCACAGATACGCAGTATTTT
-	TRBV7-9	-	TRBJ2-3	CASSLRAGGIGTDTQYF	TGTGCCAGCAGCTTGAGGGCCGGCGGGATAGGCACAGATACGCAGTATTTT
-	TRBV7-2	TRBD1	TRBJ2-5	CASSRGDSTKETQYF	TGTGCCAGCAGCCGAGGGGACAGTACCAAAGAGACCCAGTACTTC
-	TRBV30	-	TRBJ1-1	CAWSARPVGAFF	TGTGCCTGGAGTGCCCGGCCGGTCGGAGCTTTCTTT
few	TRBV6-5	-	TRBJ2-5	CASGTQETQYF	TGTGCCAGCGGGACTCAAGAGACCCAGTACTTC
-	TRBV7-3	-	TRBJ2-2	CASSPTQNTGELFF	TGTGCCAGCAGCCCCACGCAGAACACCGGGGAGCTGTTTTTT
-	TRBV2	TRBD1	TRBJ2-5	CASSNRGQTQYF	TGTGCCAGTAGCAACAGGGGTCAGACCCAGTACTTC